Below are 13 T cell receptor beta chains sequenced from a single sample in a study of T cell clonality in common variable immunodeficiency. Profiling relied on immunoSEQ multiplex PCR, and the TCRdb table lists in-frame clones only, not all of them. Singletons are absent from the sample, which has over 35,000 clones. Sequenced material: peripheral blood mononuclear cells. The receptors were gathered from a person aged 18 to 70 in good health.

Many counts were recorded for this clone. With the read ending 3 residues before the CDR3 end, the germline J gene is used to fill in that end. The gene calls are TRBV5-1 and TRBJ1-1; D is undetermined. This CDR3 has 16 residues. The V end was cut by 4 bases, the J end by 4 bases, with 20 bases between. The germline V gene has CDR1 SGHRS and CDR2 YFSETQ. The sequenced CDR3 bases are TGCGCCAGCAGCCGGACTCTCGGGGAATTCGTCACTGAA. It codes for CASSRTLGEFVTE. The whole CDR3 sequence is CASSRTLGEFVTEAFF.

At least ten counts were recorded for this clone. The read finishes 3 residues shy of the CDR3 end, and the germline J gene is used to complete it. The chain joins TRBV20-1 to TRBJ1-3, with D uncertain. The germline V gene has CDR1 DFQATT and CDR2 SNEGSKA (reference sequence). V lost 3 bases to trimming and J lost 0 bases, with 9 bases between them. The CDR3 has 14 amino acids. CDR3 residues: CSASSADSGNTIYF. The DNA read from the CDR3 is TGCAGTGCTAGTTCGGCGGACTCTGGAAACACC.

The table lists this clone with many counts. Incomplete CDR3 DNA: TGTGCCAGCCGACAGGGGAATGAAAAA. Its protein product is CASRQGNEK. The full CDR3 reads CASRQGNEKLFF. This chain connects TRBV7-8 to TRBJ1-4; 8 bases line up with TRBD1. The read ends 3 residues before the CDR3 terminus; that terminus is restored from the germline J gene. CDR1 and CDR2 (germline): SGHVS, FQNEAQ. V was pared by 8 bases and J by 5 bases, with 1 base of the junction left unmatched. CDR3 length: 12 amino acids.

The sample holds many counts of this clone. The missing CDR3 end, 3 residues past where the read stops, is filled in from the germline J gene. V and J are TRBV20-1 and TRBJ2-1, with 11 bases identical to TRBD2. CDR3 length equals 19 residues. Germline assignment: CDR1 DFQATT and CDR2 SNEGSKA (reference sequence). J lost 0 bases, V lost 3 bases, and 13 bases had no gene match. The sequenced CDR3 bases are TGCAGTGCTAGCGGTGTAGCGGGAGGGCCAAGAAGCTCCTACAATGAG. Translated, it gives CSASGVAGGPRSSYNE. The full CDR3 sequence reads CSASGVAGGPRSSYNEQFF.

This clone came up many times. The missing CDR3 end, 3 residues past where the read stops, is filled in from the germline J gene. J is TRBJ1-1 and V is TRBV20-1, with D possibly being TRBD1 (5 bases). Germline V gives CDR1 DFQATT, CDR2 SNEGSKA (reference sequence). The CDR3 runs to 13 residues. V was shortened by 3 bases and J by 7 bases, with 15 bases between the two germline ends. The CDR3 sequence: CSASSGPRDEAFF. The CDR3 bases that were read are TGCAGTGCTAGTTCAGGGCCCAGAGATGAA.

This clone was seen repeatedly, ten times or more. Read data end 3 residues before the CDR3 end; the end is taken from the germline J gene. The chain combines TRBV14 with TRBJ2-7; D remains unclear. Germline V lookup: CDR1 SGHDN, CDR2 FVKESK. The CDR3 totals 14 residues. V shed 0 bases and J shed 3 bases, with 9 bases lying between them. Incomplete CDR3 DNA: TGTGCCAGCAGCCAAGATCTAGACGACTACGAG. Translating gives CASSQDLDDYE. The whole CDR3 is CASSQDLDDYEQYF. The whole variable domain, remainder taken from reference TRBV14 and TRBJ2-7, is EAGVTQFPSHSVIEKGQTVTLRCDPISGHDNLYWYRRVMGKEIKFLLHFVKESKQDESGMPNNRFLAERTGGTYSTLKVQPAELEDSGVYFCASSQDLDDYEQYFGPGTRLTVT.

Ten or more counts support this clone. The read ends 3 residues before the CDR3 terminus; that terminus is restored from the germline J gene. This chain uses TRBV10-3 with TRBJ2-1, with a possible D match to TRBD2 (6 bases). The CDR3 sequence is 13 residues long. Trimming removed 11 bases from V and 6 bases from J, with 17 bases in between. Germline lookup yields CDR1 ENHRY and CDR2 SYGVKD. The sequenced CDR3 bases are TGTGCCCTCTCCGGGACTGGCTTCAATGAG. Its translation is CALSGTGFNE. The full CDR3 protein is CALSGTGFNEQFF.

This clone was seen ten or more times. The DNA ends 3 residues before the CDR3 does, and the rest of the CDR3 is filled in from the germline J gene. V usage is TRBV5-6 and J usage is TRBJ1-2; D is possibly TRBD1 (5 bases). Germline CDR1 and CDR2: SGHDT and YYEEEE. The CDR3 has 13 residues. CDR3 sequence reads: CASSLTGVRGYTF. The part of the CDR3 DNA that was read is TGTGCCAGCAGCTTGACGGGGGTTCGCGGC.

This clone appeared many times. The part of the CDR3 DNA that was read is TGTGCCAGCAGGTCGGGTTCCGCTGCGGGTAGTGAG. It codes for CASRSGSAAGSE. The complete CDR3 reads CASRSGSAAGSEQFF. V usage is TRBV2 and J usage is TRBJ2-1; D possibly corresponds to TRBD2 (5 bases). The read stops 3 residues short of the end of the CDR3; the missing end is completed from the germline J gene. The germline gives CDR1 SNHLY, CDR2 FYNNEI. The length of the CDR3 is 15 residues. The V end was cut by 6 bases, the J end by 9 bases, with 21 bases between.

The sample holds many counts of this clone. The CDR3 end is not reached by the read, which stops 3 residues before it; the germline J gene fills it in. The V and J genes are TRBV20-1 and TRBJ1-5; tentative D call: TRBD1 (5 bases). Germline values: CDR1 DFQATT, CDR2 SNEGSKA (reference sequence). The V gene lost 3 bases and the J gene lost 4 bases, with 10 bases spanning the gap. This CDR3 has 13 residues. The CDR3 is CSASAGGNQPQHF. The CDR3 bases that were read are TGCAGTGCTAGCGCTGGGGGGAATCAGCCC.

This clone was observed a few times. The read is 3 residues too short to cover the CDR3 end, so that end is filled in from the germline J gene. The chain combines TRBV20-1 with TRBJ2-5; TRBD2 aligns across 10 bases. This CDR3 is 15 amino acids long. The ends lost 2 bases at V and 4 bases at J; junction bases unmatched: 7. Per germline, CDR1 DFQATT and CDR2 SNEGSKA (reference sequence). The CDR3 is CSARPAGGRGETQYF. The CDR3 bases that were read are TGCAGTGCTAGACCAGCGGGGGGGCGGGGAGAGACC.

This clone was counted at least ten times. Read coverage stops 3 residues before the CDR3 terminus; the germline J gene supplies the remainder. The chain has TRBV20-1 and TRBJ2-7; D is perhaps TRBD2 (6 bases). V lost 2 bases to trimming and J lost 2 bases, with 16 bases between them. The CDR3 is 15 amino acids. CDR1 and CDR2 from the germline V gene are DFQATT and SNEGSKA (reference sequence). CDR3 amino acids: CSARKVAEEPYEQYF. CDR3 DNA, as far as it was read: TGCAGTGCTAGAAAGGTAGCGGAGGAGCCCTACGAG.

This clone was recorded at least ten times. CDR3 sequence: CASGDDPPIEGWLGYNEQFF. CDR3 DNA, as far as it was read: TGTGCTAGTGGCGACGACCCCCCCATCGAGGGGTGGTTGGGGTACAATGAG. This chain uses TRBV12-5 with TRBJ2-1; tentatively, D is TRBD1 or TRBD2 (5 bases each). The read halts 3 residues ahead of the CDR3 end, with the missing end drawn from the germline J gene. The germline V gene encodes CDR1 LGHNT and CDR2 FRNRAP. V gave up 6 bases and J gave up 4 bases, with 31 bases separating them. The CDR3 has 20 amino acids.